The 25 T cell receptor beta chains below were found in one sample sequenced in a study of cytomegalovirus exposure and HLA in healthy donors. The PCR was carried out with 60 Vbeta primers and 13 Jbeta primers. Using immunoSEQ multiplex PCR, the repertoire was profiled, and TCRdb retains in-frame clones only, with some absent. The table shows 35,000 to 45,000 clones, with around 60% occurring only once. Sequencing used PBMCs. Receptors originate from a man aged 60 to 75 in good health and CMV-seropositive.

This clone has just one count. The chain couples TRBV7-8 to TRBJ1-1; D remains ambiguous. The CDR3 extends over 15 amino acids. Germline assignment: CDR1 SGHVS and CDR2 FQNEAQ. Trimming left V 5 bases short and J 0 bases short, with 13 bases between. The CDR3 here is CASSPRRLMNTEAFF. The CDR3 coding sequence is TGTGCCAGCAGCCCGAGGAGGCTGATGAACACTGAAGCTTTCTTT.

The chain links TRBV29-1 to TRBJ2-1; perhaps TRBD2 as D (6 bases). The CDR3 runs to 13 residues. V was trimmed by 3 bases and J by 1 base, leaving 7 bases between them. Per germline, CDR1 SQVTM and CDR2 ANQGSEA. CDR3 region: CSVDGGSYNEQFF. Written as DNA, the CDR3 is TGCAGCGTTGACGGGGGATCCTACAATGAGCAGTTCTTC.

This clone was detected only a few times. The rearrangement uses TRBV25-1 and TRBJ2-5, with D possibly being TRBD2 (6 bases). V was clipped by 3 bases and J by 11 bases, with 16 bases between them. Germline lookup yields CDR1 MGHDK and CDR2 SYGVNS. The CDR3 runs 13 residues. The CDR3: CASSDSTGLGQYF. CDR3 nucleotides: TGTGCCAGCAGTGATTCGACGGGACTGGGGCAGTACTTC.

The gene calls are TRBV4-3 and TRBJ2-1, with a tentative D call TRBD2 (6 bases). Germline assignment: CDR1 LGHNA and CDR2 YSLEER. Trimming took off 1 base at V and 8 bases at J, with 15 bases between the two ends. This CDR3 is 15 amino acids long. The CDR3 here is CASSQVGRRLHEQFF. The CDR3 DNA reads TGCGCCAGCAGCCAAGTGGGGAGGAGGTTGCATGAGCAGTTCTTC.

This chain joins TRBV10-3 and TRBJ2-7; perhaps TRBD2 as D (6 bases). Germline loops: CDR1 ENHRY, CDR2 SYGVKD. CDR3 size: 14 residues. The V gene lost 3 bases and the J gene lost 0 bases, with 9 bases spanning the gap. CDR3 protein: CAISEPSVSYEQYF. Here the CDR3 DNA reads TGTGCCATCAGTGAACCTAGCGTCTCCTACGAGCAGTACTTC.

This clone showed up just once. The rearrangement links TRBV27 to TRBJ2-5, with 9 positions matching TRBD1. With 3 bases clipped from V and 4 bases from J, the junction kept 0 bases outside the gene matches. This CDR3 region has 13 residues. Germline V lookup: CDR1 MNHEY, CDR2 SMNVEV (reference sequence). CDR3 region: CASSLDRGETQYF. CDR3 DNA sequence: TGTGCCAGCAGTTTGGACAGGGGAGAGACCCAGTACTTC.

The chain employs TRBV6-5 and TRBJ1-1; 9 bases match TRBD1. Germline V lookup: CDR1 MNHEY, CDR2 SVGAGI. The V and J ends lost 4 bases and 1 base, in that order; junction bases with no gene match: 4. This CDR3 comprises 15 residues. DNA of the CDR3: TGTGCCAGCAGTTCCGGGACAGGGAGGAACACTGAAGCTTTCTTT. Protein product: CASSSGTGRNTEAFF.

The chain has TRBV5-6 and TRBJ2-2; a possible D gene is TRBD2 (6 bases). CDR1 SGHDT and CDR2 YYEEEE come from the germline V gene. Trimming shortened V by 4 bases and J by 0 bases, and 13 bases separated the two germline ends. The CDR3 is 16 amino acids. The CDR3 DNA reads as TGTGCCAGCAGCCCGGGACTGCGAACGAACACCGGGGAGCTGTTTTTT. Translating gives CASSPGLRTNTGELFF.

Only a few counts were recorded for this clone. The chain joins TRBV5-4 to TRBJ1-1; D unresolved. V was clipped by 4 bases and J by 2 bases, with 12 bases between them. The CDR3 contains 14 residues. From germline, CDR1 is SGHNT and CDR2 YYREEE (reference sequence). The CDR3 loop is CASSPRAGNTEAFF. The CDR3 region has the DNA TGTGCCAGCAGCCCTCGTGCGGGTAACACTGAAGCTTTCTTT. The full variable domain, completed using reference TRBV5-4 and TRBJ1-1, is ETGVTQSPTHLIKTRGQQVTLRCSSQSGHNTVSWYQQALGQGPQFIFQYYREEENGRGNFPPRFSGLQFPNYSSELNVNALELDDSALYLCASSPRAGNTEAFFGQGTRLTVV.

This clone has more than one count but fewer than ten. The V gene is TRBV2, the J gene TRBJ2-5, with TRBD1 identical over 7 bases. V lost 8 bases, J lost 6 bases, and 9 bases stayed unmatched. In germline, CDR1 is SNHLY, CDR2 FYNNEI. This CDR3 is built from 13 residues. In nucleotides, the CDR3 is TGTGCCAGCTTGCAAGACAGGGTAAAGACCCAGTACTTC. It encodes CASLQDRVKTQYF.

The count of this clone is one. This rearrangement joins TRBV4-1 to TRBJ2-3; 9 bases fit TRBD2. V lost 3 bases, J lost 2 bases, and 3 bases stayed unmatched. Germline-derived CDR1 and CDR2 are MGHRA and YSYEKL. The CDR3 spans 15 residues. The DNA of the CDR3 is TGCGCCAGCAGCCAGGTAGCGGGAGCCACAGATACGCAGTATTTT. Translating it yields CASSQVAGATDTQYF.

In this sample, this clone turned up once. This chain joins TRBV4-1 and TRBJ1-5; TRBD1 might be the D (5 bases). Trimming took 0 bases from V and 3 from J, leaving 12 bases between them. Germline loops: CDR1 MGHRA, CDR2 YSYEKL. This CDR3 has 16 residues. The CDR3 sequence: CASSQEDSRTNQPQHF. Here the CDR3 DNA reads TGCGCCAGCAGCCAAGAAGACAGCCGGACCAATCAGCCCCAGCATTTT.

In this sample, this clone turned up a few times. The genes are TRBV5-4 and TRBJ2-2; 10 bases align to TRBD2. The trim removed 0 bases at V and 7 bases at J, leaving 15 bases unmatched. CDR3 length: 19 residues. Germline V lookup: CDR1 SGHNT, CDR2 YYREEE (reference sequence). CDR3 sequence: CASSLGLAGNPSGSGELFF. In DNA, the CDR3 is TGTGCCAGCAGCTTGGGACTAGCGGGCAACCCGAGCGGGAGCGGGGAGCTGTTTTTT.

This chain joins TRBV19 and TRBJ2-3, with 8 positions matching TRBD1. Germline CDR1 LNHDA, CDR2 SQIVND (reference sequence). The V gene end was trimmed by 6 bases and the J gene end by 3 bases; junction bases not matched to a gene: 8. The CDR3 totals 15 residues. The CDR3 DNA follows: TGTGCCAGTAGCCAGGGGGCCTTAGGAACAGATACGCAGTATTTT. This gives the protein CASSQGALGTDTQYF.

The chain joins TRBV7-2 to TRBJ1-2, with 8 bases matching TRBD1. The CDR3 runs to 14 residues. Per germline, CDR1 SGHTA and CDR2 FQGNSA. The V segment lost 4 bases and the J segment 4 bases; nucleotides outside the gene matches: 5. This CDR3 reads CASSSQGAGYGYTF. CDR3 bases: TGTGCCAGCAGCTCCCAGGGGGCTGGCTATGGCTACACCTTC.

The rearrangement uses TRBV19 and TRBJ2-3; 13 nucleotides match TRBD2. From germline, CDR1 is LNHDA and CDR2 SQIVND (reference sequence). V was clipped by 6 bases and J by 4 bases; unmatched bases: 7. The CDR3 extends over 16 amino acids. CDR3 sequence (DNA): TGTGCCAGTAGAACGGGACTAGCGGGACTTGCAGATACGCAGTATTTT. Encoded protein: CASRTGLAGLADTQYF.

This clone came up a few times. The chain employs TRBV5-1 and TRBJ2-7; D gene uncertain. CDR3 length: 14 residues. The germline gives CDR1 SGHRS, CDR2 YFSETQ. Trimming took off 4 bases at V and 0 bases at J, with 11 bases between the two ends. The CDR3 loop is CASSPYQTSYEQYF. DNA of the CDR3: TGCGCCAGCAGCCCCTATCAAACCTCCTACGAGCAGTACTTC.

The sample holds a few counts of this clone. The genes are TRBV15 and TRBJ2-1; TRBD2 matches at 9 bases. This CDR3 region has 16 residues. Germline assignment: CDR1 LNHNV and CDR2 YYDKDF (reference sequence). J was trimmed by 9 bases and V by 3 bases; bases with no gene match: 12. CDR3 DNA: TGTGCCACCAGCAGGATCGGACTAGCGATTCGGCTTGAGCAGTTCTTC. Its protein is CATSRIGLAIRLEQFF.

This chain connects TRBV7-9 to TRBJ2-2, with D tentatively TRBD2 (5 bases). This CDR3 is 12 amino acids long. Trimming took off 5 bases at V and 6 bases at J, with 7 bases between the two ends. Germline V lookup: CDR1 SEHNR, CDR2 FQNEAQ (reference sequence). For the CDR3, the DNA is TGTGCCAGCAGCCCAGCGGCCGGGGAGCTGTTTTTT. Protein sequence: CASSPAAGELFF.

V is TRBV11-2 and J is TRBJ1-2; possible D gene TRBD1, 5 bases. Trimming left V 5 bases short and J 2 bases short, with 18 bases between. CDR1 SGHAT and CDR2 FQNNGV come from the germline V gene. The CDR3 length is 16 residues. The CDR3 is CASSGIDRSANYGYTF. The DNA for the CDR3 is TGTGCCAGCAGCGGGATAGACAGATCAGCCAACTATGGCTACACCTTC.

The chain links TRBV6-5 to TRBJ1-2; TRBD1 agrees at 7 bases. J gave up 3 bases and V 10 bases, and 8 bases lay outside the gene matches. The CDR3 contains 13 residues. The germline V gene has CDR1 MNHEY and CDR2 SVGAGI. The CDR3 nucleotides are TGTGCCACCGCAGGGGGGAGCCACTATGGCTACACCTTC. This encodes CATAGGSHYGYTF.

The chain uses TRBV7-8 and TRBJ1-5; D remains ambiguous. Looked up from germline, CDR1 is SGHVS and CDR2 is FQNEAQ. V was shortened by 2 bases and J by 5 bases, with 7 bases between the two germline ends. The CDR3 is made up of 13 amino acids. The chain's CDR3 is CASSLRLDQPQHF. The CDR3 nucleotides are TGTGCCAGCAGCTTACGGTTGGATCAGCCCCAGCATTTT. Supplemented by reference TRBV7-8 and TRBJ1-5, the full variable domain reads GAGVSQSPRYKVAKRGQDVALRCDPISGHVSLFWYQQALGQGPEFLTYFQNEAQLDKSGLPSDRFFAERPEGSVSTLKIQRTQQEDSAVYLCASSLRLDQPQHFGDGTRLSIL.

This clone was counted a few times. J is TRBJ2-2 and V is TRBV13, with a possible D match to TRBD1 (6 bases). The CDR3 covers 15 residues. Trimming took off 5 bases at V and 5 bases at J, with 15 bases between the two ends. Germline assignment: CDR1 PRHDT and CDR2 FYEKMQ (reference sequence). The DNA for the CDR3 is TGTGCCAGCAGCACCCGGGGCAGGGGTACCGGGGAGCTGTTTTTT. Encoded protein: CASSTRGRGTGELFF.

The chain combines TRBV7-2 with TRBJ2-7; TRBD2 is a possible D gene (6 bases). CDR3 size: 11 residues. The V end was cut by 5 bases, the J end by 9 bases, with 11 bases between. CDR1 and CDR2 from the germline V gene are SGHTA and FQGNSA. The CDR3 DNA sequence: TGTGCCAGCAGCAGCCAGGGAGGGCAGTACTTC. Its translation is CASSSQGGQYF.

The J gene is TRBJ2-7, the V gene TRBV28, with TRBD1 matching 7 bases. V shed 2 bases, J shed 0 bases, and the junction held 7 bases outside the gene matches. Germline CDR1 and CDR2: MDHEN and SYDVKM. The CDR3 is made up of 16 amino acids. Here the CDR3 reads CASSLLRTGSSYEQYF. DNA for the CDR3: TGTGCCAGCAGTTTACTTAGGACAGGTAGCTCCTACGAGCAGTACTTC.